Below, 22 T cell receptor beta chains from the same sample are listed, as sequenced in a study of blood T cell repertoires in COVID-19. TCRdb's copy holds only in-frame clones and misses some; the assay was immunoSEQ multiplex PCR. The top ten clones hold about 0.26% of a sample with about 670,000 clones, about 90% of them seen once. The sequencing input was peripheral blood. All receptors derive from a young woman with acute or convalescent COVID-19.

V and J are TRBV30 and TRBJ1-2, with 8 bases that match TRBD1. The CDR3 runs to 13 residues. From germline, CDR1 is GTSNPN and CDR2 SVGIG (reference sequence). The CDR3 loop reads CVLGVDRVYGYTF. DNA of the CDR3: TGTGTCTTAGGGGTGGACAGGGTCTATGGCTACACCTTC.

This chain connects TRBV3-1 (or the pseudogene TRBV3-2) to TRBJ1-2; D ambiguous. The CDR3 totals 12 residues. The V and J ends lost 2 bases and 5 bases respectively, with 6 bases between them. Germline CDR1 reads LGHDT; CDR2 reads YNNKEL (reference sequence). In nucleotides, the CDR3 is TGTGCCAGCAGCCAACCGCGTTATGGCTACACCTTC. This sequence encodes CASSQPRYGYTF.

This chain joins TRBV18 and TRBJ2-7; D is perhaps TRBD1 (5 bases). Per the germline V gene, CDR1 is KGHSH and CDR2 is LQKENI. Trimming took off 10 bases at V and 2 bases at J, with 12 bases between the two ends. The CDR3 has 12 residues. CDR3 residues: CATGNNAYEQYF. The CDR3 nucleotides are TGTGCCACAGGGAACAATGCCTACGAGCAGTACTTC.

V gene TRBV6-2 or TRBV6-3 combines with J gene TRBJ1-2, with TRBD1 matching 8 bases. CDR1 MNHEY and CDR2 SVGEGT come from the germline V gene. This CDR3 spans 17 amino acids. With 6 bases clipped from V and 3 bases from J, the junction kept 15 bases outside the gene matches. CDR3 region: CASSQPLTGTGDYGYTF. The DNA for the CDR3 is TGTGCCAGCAGCCAGCCCCTTACCGGGACAGGTGACTATGGCTACACCTTC.

As regards this clone: Other DNA sequences in this sample translate to the same CDR3. The chain uses TRBV7-2 and TRBJ2-7; 9 nucleotides match TRBD1. CDR1 SGHTA and CDR2 FQGNSA come from the germline V gene. The ends lost 5 bases at V and 0 bases at J; junction bases unmatched: 5. The CDR3 has 15 residues. The CDR3 protein is CASSPRDRASYEQYF. The CDR3 nucleotides are TGTGCCAGCAGCCCCCGGGACAGGGCCTCCTACGAGCAGTACTTC.

This clone was found once. The chain carries TRBV7-6 and TRBJ1-5, with D perhaps TRBD1 (5 bases). The germline CDR1 and CDR2 sequences are SGHVS and FNYEAQ. The CDR3 consists of 15 residues. Trimming pared 0 bases from V and 7 bases from J, leaving 13 bases between. The CDR3 loop reads CASSLAPRVGQPQHF. CDR3 DNA: TGTGCCAGCAGCTTAGCACCCAGGGTTGGGCAGCCCCAGCATTTT.

The DNA of the CDR3 is TGCGCCAGCAGCCTAAAAACGGGGTGGACTGAAGCTTTCTTT. Protein: CASSLKTGWTEAFF. V usage is TRBV4-3 and J usage is TRBJ1-1; no definite D call. V lost 4 bases and J 5 bases, leaving 14 bases between the germline ends. The CDR3 runs to 14 residues. The germline V gene encodes CDR1 LGHNA and CDR2 YSLEER.

The rearrangement uses TRBV9 and TRBJ2-1, with 7 bases fitting TRBD1. J lost 3 bases, V lost 2 bases, and 11 bases had no gene match. Germline CDR1 SGDLS, CDR2 YYNGEE. The CDR3 length is 17 residues. The CDR3 DNA follows: TGTGCCAGCAGCGTGAGGGCGGACAGGACATTCTACAATGAGCAGTTCTTC. The encoded protein is CASSVRADRTFYNEQFF.

The chain links TRBV19 to TRBJ1-5; D is uncertain. V was cut by 3 bases and J by 5 bases, with 8 bases left in between. The CDR3 loop spans 13 amino acids. Looked up from germline, CDR1 is LNHDA and CDR2 is SQIVND (reference sequence). CDR3 in amino acids: CASSISLHQPQHF. CDR3 sequence (DNA): TGTGCCAGTAGTATTTCCCTCCATCAGCCCCAGCATTTT.

V gene TRBV6-5 combines with J gene TRBJ1-2; 10 bases are shared with TRBD1. Germline CDR1 reads MNHEY; CDR2 reads SVGAGI. After removal of 3 bases from V and 6 bases from J, the junction contained 7 bases not matched to a gene. The CDR3 covers 15 residues. In DNA, the CDR3 is TGTGCCAGCAGTTATCGGACAGGGGGTCCCAATGGCTACACCTTC. Translated, it gives CASSYRTGGPNGYTF.

CDR3 loop: CASSQFAGGWGGELFF. The CDR3 DNA is TGTGCCAGCAGCCAATTTGCGGGGGGCTGGGGCGGGGAGCTGTTTTTT. The rearrangement uses TRBV4-2 and TRBJ2-2; 8 bases are shared with TRBD2. CDR1 and CDR2 (germline): LGHNA, YNFKEQ. Losses at the gene ends were 2 bases for V and 7 bases for J; bases not matched to a gene: 9. The CDR3 runs 16 residues.

The chain carries TRBV2 and TRBJ2-7; 7 nucleotides agree with TRBD1. Germline V CDR1 and CDR2: SNHLY, FYNNEI. J lost 2 bases, V lost 6 bases, and 16 bases had no gene match. This CDR3 has 17 residues. CDR3 sequence: CASRDLRDSHAAYEQYF. The CDR3 DNA reads as TGTGCCAGCAGGGACCTAAGGGACAGCCACGCGGCCTACGAGCAGTACTTC.

This clone was observed a single time. The chain has TRBV19 and TRBJ2-3; no clear D gene. Germline-derived CDR1 and CDR2 are LNHDA and SQIVND (reference sequence). There are 15 residues in the CDR3. The germline V and J ends were trimmed by 7 bases and 1 base, with 15 bases remaining between them. CDR3 DNA sequence: TGTGCCAGTACCTCAGGCAGGTCGGGCACAGATACGCAGTATTTT. It yields the protein CASTSGRSGTDTQYF.

The J gene is TRBJ2-7, the V gene TRBV7-2; D perhaps matches TRBD2 (5 bases). CDR1 and CDR2 (germline): SGHTA, FQGNSA. V was trimmed by 2 bases and J by 2 bases, leaving 7 bases between them. This CDR3 region has 13 residues. The CDR3 coding sequence is TGTGCCAGCAGCTTACACGGGGCCTACGAGCAGTACTTC. It specifies CASSLHGAYEQYF. Based on the CDR3 plus reference TRBV7-2 and TRBJ2-7, the full variable domain is GAGVSQSPSNKVTEKGKDVELRCDPISGHTALYWYRQSLGQGLEFLIYFQGNSAPDKSGLPSDRFSAERTGGSVSTLTIQRTQQEDSAVYLCASSLHGAYEQYFGPGTRLTVT.

V usage is TRBV25-1 and J usage is TRBJ1-4; 7 positions agree with TRBD1. This CDR3 is 13 amino acids long. Trimming removed 10 bases from V and 5 bases from J; junction bases left unmatched: 7. From germline, CDR1 is MGHDK and CDR2 SYGVNS. The CDR3 region is CATQTGRNEKLFF. DNA of the CDR3: TGTGCCACCCAGACAGGGAGGAATGAAAAACTGTTTTTT. The whole variable domain, filled in from reference TRBV25-1 and TRBJ1-4, reads EADIYQTPRYLVIGTGKKITLECSQTMGHDKMYWYQQDPGMELHLIHYSYGVNSTEKGDLSSESTVSRIRTEHFPLTLESARPSHTSQYLCATQTGRNEKLFFGSGTQLSVL.

The V call is TRBV13, the J call TRBJ2-1, with a weak D call TRBD2 (5 bases). Per germline, CDR1 PRHDT and CDR2 FYEKMQ (reference sequence). Trimming took 4 bases from V and 1 from J, leaving 8 bases between them. The CDR3 covers 14 residues. DNA of the CDR3: TGTGCCAGCAGCTCCAGGACTTCCTACAATGAGCAGTTCTTC. It specifies CASSSRTSYNEQFF. Complete variable domain (other parts from reference TRBV13 and TRBJ2-1): AAGVIQSPRHLIKEKRETATLKCYPIPRHDTVYWYQQGPGQDPQFLISFYEKMQSDKGSIPDRFSAQQFSDYHSELNMSSLELGDSALYFCASSSRTSYNEQFFGPGTRLTVL.

The gene calls are TRBV5-1 and TRBJ2-5, with 7 bases aligning to TRBD2. The CDR3 has 14 amino acids. Trimming cost V 4 bases and J 5 bases; bases outside gene matches: 8. Germline loops: CDR1 SGHRS, CDR2 YFSETQ. The CDR3 coding sequence is TGCGCCAGCAGCGCCTCTAGCGGTCGGGAGACCCAGTACTTC. Residues: CASSASSGRETQYF. Together with reference TRBV5-1 and TRBJ2-5, the CDR3 gives the full variable domain: KAGVTQTPRYLIKTRGQQVTLSCSPISGHRSVSWYQQTPGQGLQFLFEYFSETQRNKGNFPGRFSGRQFSNSRSEMNVSTLELGDSALYLCASSASSGRETQYFGPGTRLLVL.

This clone was recorded only once. The V call is TRBV6-2 or TRBV6-3, the J call TRBJ1-1; perhaps TRBD1 as D (6 bases). Germline V gene lookup returns CDR1 MNHEY and CDR2 SVGEGT. The V and J ends lost 2 bases and 4 bases respectively, with 11 bases between them. The CDR3 covers 14 residues. CDR3 loop: CASSYGGAGTEAFF. In DNA, the CDR3 is TGTGCCAGCAGTTACGGGGGGGCAGGCACTGAAGCTTTCTTT.

The chain recombines TRBV15 with TRBJ1-5; 10 nucleotides agree with TRBD1. There are 20 residues in the CDR3. The V segment lost 1 base and the J segment 10 bases; nucleotides outside the gene matches: 22. The V gene's germline CDR1 is LNHNV and CDR2 YYDKDF (reference sequence). CDR3 protein: CATSRGWGQGTGDAEGPQHF. CDR3 DNA sequence: TGTGCCACCAGCAGAGGGTGGGGACAGGGGACAGGGGATGCTGAGGGTCCCCAGCATTTT.

This clone was detected once. Germline and junction disagree at one end, which may indicate a read error. The chain links TRBV5-4 to TRBJ1-6; no firm D call. The CDR3 loop spans 11 amino acids. Germline CDR1 and CDR2: SGHNT and YYREEE (reference sequence). CDR3 nucleotides: TGTGCCACCAGCTACCCGGGGTCTCCCCACTTT. Encoded protein: CATSYPGSPHF.

The chain combines TRBV7-6 with TRBJ2-3; D may be TRBD2 (5 bases). Germline V gene data show CDR1 as SGHVS and CDR2 as FNYEAQ. V was trimmed by 0 bases and J by 0 bases, leaving 13 bases between them. This CDR3 has 17 amino acids. Here the CDR3 reads CASSLARGGSSTDTQYF. In DNA form, the CDR3 reads TGTGCCAGCAGCTTAGCCCGCGGCGGGTCTAGCACAGATACGCAGTATTTT. The whole variable domain, filled in from reference TRBV7-6 and TRBJ2-3, reads GAGVSQSPRYKVTKRGQDVALRCDPISGHVSLYWYRQALGQGPEFLTYFNYEAQQDKSGLPNDRFSAERPEGSISTLTIQRTEQRDSAMYRCASSLARGGSSTDTQYFGPGTRLTVL.

The rearrangement links TRBV2 to TRBJ2-5, with 11 bases identical to TRBD2. J was trimmed by 5 bases and V by 5 bases; bases with no gene match: 7. Germline V gene sequence: CDR1 SNHLY, CDR2 FYNNEI. The CDR3 spans 15 residues. The CDR3 DNA reads as TGTGCCAGCAGTTTTAGCGGGGGGGCTCGTGAGACCCAGTACTTC. Amino acid sequence: CASSFSGGARETQYF.